Listed here is a single T cell receptor (beta chain). As originally analysed: Researchers report that nucleated cell counts were estimated from reference gene primer amplification. Method: immunoSEQ multiplex PCR; TCRdb's copy keeps in-frame clones and lacks some. V, J and clone size are taken as reported in that table, and D and trimming were inferred from the DNA itself. The profile covers roughly 240,000 clones, with roughly 80% appearing a single time and around 4.5% taken by the ten largest. These data come from a study of blood T cell repertoires in COVID-19. The overall study: COVID-19 samples, acute and convalescent, were from the United States, Italy and Spain. Nucleic acid was either cDNA or gDNA, and it came from T cells, B-cell-depleted T cells, or PBMCs.

This CDR3 region has 18 residues. V was clipped by 8 bases and J by 3 bases; unmatched bases: 19. Germline CDR1 MDHEN, CDR2 SYDVKM. The sample taken for sequencing was peripheral blood. The chain uses TRBV28 and TRBJ2-7; TRBD2 matches at 10 bases. This clonotype was sampled from a man aged 55 to 70 who had recovered from COVID-19. Written as DNA, the CDR3 is TGTGCCAGCCCAATCAAAGCACCCTTAGCGGGGGGACTCTACGAGCAGTACTTC. Its translation is CASPIKAPLAGGLYEQYF.